This entry is about one TCR beta chain. No antigen is known for it. The data are from a study of shared clonotypes between healthy human individuals. Study observations and caveats: Memory subsets generally showed smaller estimated richness than naive subsets did. Sequencing depth was predicted to influence how clonotypes are shared among donors.

Germline assignment: CDR1 MGHDK and CDR2 SYGVNS. V lost 6 bases to trimming and J lost 2 bases; unmatched junction nucleotides: 12. The CDR3 extends over 18 amino acids. Selected positively for CCR7 and CD45RO-negative, naive CD8 cells excluded terminally differentiated effector memory CD45RA+ cells. In the study's own analysis: Junction-only sequences produced by ImmunoSEQ had no quality scores, so filtering differed. Method: immunoSEQ multiplex PCR; TCRdb's copy keeps in-frame clones and lacks some. V, J and clone size were drawn from that table, and D and trimming were deduced from the DNA. The profile covers fewer than 1 million clones, with about 96% appearing a single time and approximately 0.2% taken by the ten largest.

The material sequenced was naive CD8+ T cells sorted from blood. The chain is built from TRBV25-1 and TRBJ2-1, with 11 bases identical to TRBD1. This TCR derives from a man aged 25 to 45 in good health. CDR3 amino acids: CASRNSRTGQGAYNEQFF. In nucleotides, the CDR3 is TGTGCCAGCAGGAACAGCCGGACGGGACAGGGGGCCTACAATGAGCAGTTCTTC.